The 9 T cell receptor beta chains below come from one sample, sequenced in a study of cytomegalovirus exposure and HLA in healthy donors. PCR amplification relied on 60 Vbeta primers (plus 13 Jbeta primers). This table comes from immunoSEQ multiplex PCR, and its TCRdb copy is limited to in-frame clones, with some not included. The sample holds tens of thousands of clones, roughly 82% seen once. Sequencing was carried out using PBMCs. These receptors came from a woman under 30 in good health and CMV-seropositive.

The chain has TRBV6-6 and TRBJ2-3, with 8 bases lining up with TRBD2. The CDR3 runs 16 residues. V trimming: 2 bases; J trimming: 7 bases; junction bases outside the gene matches: 11. In germline, CDR1 is MNHNY, CDR2 SVGAGI (reference sequence). In nucleotides, the CDR3 is TGTGCCAGCAGTTACCGAACTAGGGGACTAGAAAATACGCAGTATTTT. It yields the protein CASSYRTRGLENTQYF.

This clone was picked up one time. This chain joins TRBV28 and TRBJ1-1, with a possible D match to TRBD1 (5 bases). The germline V gene has CDR1 MDHEN and CDR2 SYDVKM. Between the trimmed V and J ends, which lost 8 bases and 8 bases, there was a span of 24 bases. This CDR3 has 15 amino acids. CDR3 nucleotide sequence: TGTGCCAGCGGCACAGGTCGTGCGGGCGGGGAAGAAGCTTTCTTT. Translation gives CASGTGRAGGEEAFF.

Written as DNA, the CDR3 is TGTGCCTGGATGCGCGGGGGGGCAGCCAAAAACATTCAGTACTTC. Translation gives CAWMRGGAAKNIQYF. V gene TRBV30 combines with J gene TRBJ2-4, with 9 nucleotides matching TRBD2. The junction had 4 bases not matched to a gene; V was cut back by 4 bases and J by 0 bases. The CDR3 is made up of 15 amino acids. The germline gives CDR1 GTSNPN, CDR2 SVGIG (reference sequence). Supplemented by reference TRBV30 and TRBJ2-4, the full variable domain reads SQTIHQWPATLVQPVGSPLSLECTVEGTSNPNLYWYRQAAGRGLQLLFYSVGIGQISSEVPQNLSASRPQDRQFILSSKKLLLSDSGFYLCAWMRGGAAKNIQYFGAGTRLSVL.

The rearrangement links TRBV14 to TRBJ2-6; TRBD2 is a possible D gene (6 bases). Germline V gene lookup returns CDR1 SGHDN and CDR2 FVKESK. V lost 0 bases, J lost 0 bases, and 15 bases lay in between. CDR3 length: 19 amino acids. This chain's CDR3 is CASSQEKRGLFSGANVLTF. DNA for the CDR3: TGTGCCAGCAGCCAAGAAAAAAGGGGACTTTTCTCTGGGGCCAACGTCCTGACTTTC. Full variable domain (remainder filled in from reference TRBV14 and TRBJ2-6): EAGVTQFPSHSVIEKGQTVTLRCDPISGHDNLYWYRRVMGKEIKFLLHFVKESKQDESGMPNNRFLAERTGGTYSTLKVQPAELEDSGVYFCASSQEKRGLFSGANVLTFGAGSRLTVL.

J is TRBJ1-5 and V is TRBV6-4; D possibly corresponds to TRBD1 (6 bases). V lost 5 bases and J lost 3, with 8 bases in between. The CDR3 extends over 13 amino acids. In germline, CDR1 is MRHNA, CDR2 SNTAGT. The CDR3 region is CASSRQANQPQHF. In DNA form, the CDR3 reads TGTGCCAGCAGTAGACAGGCCAATCAGCCCCAGCATTTT.

The chain is built from TRBV19 and TRBJ2-6; D not certain. Germline V gene lookup returns CDR1 LNHDA and CDR2 SQIVND (reference sequence). The CDR3 has 15 amino acids. V was pared by 3 bases and J by 0 bases, with 6 bases between. The CDR3 is CASSIKNSGANVLTF. The CDR3 DNA follows: TGTGCCAGTAGTATCAAAAACTCTGGGGCCAACGTCCTGACTTTC.

The rearrangement joins TRBV28 to TRBJ2-7, with 16 bases matching TRBD2. CDR1 is MDHEN, CDR2 SYDVKM, per germline. The CDR3 spans 17 residues. V was clipped by 4 bases and J by 9 bases; unmatched bases: 12. CDR3 sequence (DNA): TGTGCCAGCAGTTCACCGGGACTAGCGGGAGGGTCTTCAGGGCAGTACTTC. This encodes CASSSPGLAGGSSGQYF.

This rearrangement joins TRBV28 to TRBJ2-7, with 9 bases identical to TRBD2. Germline-derived CDR1 and CDR2 are MDHEN and SYDVKM. V dropped 5 bases and J dropped 7; count of bases not matched to a gene: 9. The CDR3 contains 14 residues. The chain's CDR3 is CASSQTSGLREQYF. CDR3 coding DNA: TGTGCCAGCAGTCAGACTAGCGGCCTACGGGAGCAGTACTTC.

This clone was seen a handful of times. The chain carries TRBV13 and TRBJ2-7; 9 nucleotides agree with TRBD2. CDR1 and CDR2 from the germline V gene are PRHDT and FYEKMQ (reference sequence). CDR3 length equals 16 residues. The V and J ends lost 2 bases and 3 bases, in that order; junction bases with no gene match: 8. CDR3 DNA sequence: TGTGCCAGCAGCTTAATCGGCCTAGCGGGACGCTACGAGCAGTACTTC. Its protein is CASSLIGLAGRYEQYF. The full variable domain, its missing parts supplied by reference TRBV13 and TRBJ2-7, is AAGVIQSPRHLIKEKRETATLKCYPIPRHDTVYWYQQGPGQDPQFLISFYEKMQSDKGSIPDRFSAQQFSDYHSELNMSSLELGDSALYFCASSLIGLAGRYEQYFGPGTRLTVT.